This TCR beta chain is drawn from a study of identical twins. Study conclusions and caveats: Twins showed weaker excess sharing in their beta out-of-frame sequences. The presence of invariant MAIT and iNKT cells could partly confound analyses of zero-insertion sequences.

The table lists this clonotype with a few counts. What it binds is unknown. Template switching introduced a universal primer site, and the cDNA bore unique molecular identifiers. TCRdb reprocessed the 5' RACE reads via MiXCR and lists one record per CDR3 protein. Of approximately 590,000 distinct CDR3 sequences in the sample, around a tenth were seen once. The CDR3 sequence is 15 residues long. The ends were cut back, 8 bases at V and 3 bases at J, with 20 bases in the middle. The germline CDR1 and CDR2 sequences are LGHNA and YNFKEQ. These data also formed part of another study, on yellow fever vaccine responses in identical twins.

The clonotype comes from a woman under 30 in good health. The chain employs TRBV4-2 and TRBJ2-7, with D perhaps being TRBD1 or TRBD2 (6 bases each). Sequencing used PBMCs. This CDR3 reads CASGGVDSSGYEQYF. The CDR3 DNA follows: TGTGCCAGCGGCGGGGTGGACAGTTCCGGCTACGAGCAGTACTTC.